The T cell receptor beta chain under discussion was sequenced for a study of blood T cells in healthy people across ages. CDR1 and CDR2 (germline): MDHEN, SYDVKM. Unmatched junction bases numbered 14, after V lost 4 bases and J lost 5 bases. The CDR3 runs to 18 residues. A note on this clonotype: Its antigen is unidentified.

General study points: Older individuals had lower TCR beta diversity per million T cells (the decline was roughly linear).

A second roughly 6 to 11 cycle PCR used barcoded and J-beta primers. A single record per CDR3 protein comes from TCRdb applying MiXCR to the 5' RACE reads. The sample comprises about 1 million distinct CDR3 sequences, 40% to 45% of which are singletons, and 15% to 20% rests with the top ten. This TCR was sampled from a woman aged 60-75 years in good health. The V gene is TRBV28, the J gene TRBJ1-4; 9 nucleotides agree with TRBD1. Sequencing was carried out using blood. In nucleotides, the CDR3 is TGTGCCAGCAGTTCATTCGGACCCGGGACAGGGAAAAATGAAAAACTGTTTTTT. Amino acids: CASSSFGPGTGKNEKLFF.